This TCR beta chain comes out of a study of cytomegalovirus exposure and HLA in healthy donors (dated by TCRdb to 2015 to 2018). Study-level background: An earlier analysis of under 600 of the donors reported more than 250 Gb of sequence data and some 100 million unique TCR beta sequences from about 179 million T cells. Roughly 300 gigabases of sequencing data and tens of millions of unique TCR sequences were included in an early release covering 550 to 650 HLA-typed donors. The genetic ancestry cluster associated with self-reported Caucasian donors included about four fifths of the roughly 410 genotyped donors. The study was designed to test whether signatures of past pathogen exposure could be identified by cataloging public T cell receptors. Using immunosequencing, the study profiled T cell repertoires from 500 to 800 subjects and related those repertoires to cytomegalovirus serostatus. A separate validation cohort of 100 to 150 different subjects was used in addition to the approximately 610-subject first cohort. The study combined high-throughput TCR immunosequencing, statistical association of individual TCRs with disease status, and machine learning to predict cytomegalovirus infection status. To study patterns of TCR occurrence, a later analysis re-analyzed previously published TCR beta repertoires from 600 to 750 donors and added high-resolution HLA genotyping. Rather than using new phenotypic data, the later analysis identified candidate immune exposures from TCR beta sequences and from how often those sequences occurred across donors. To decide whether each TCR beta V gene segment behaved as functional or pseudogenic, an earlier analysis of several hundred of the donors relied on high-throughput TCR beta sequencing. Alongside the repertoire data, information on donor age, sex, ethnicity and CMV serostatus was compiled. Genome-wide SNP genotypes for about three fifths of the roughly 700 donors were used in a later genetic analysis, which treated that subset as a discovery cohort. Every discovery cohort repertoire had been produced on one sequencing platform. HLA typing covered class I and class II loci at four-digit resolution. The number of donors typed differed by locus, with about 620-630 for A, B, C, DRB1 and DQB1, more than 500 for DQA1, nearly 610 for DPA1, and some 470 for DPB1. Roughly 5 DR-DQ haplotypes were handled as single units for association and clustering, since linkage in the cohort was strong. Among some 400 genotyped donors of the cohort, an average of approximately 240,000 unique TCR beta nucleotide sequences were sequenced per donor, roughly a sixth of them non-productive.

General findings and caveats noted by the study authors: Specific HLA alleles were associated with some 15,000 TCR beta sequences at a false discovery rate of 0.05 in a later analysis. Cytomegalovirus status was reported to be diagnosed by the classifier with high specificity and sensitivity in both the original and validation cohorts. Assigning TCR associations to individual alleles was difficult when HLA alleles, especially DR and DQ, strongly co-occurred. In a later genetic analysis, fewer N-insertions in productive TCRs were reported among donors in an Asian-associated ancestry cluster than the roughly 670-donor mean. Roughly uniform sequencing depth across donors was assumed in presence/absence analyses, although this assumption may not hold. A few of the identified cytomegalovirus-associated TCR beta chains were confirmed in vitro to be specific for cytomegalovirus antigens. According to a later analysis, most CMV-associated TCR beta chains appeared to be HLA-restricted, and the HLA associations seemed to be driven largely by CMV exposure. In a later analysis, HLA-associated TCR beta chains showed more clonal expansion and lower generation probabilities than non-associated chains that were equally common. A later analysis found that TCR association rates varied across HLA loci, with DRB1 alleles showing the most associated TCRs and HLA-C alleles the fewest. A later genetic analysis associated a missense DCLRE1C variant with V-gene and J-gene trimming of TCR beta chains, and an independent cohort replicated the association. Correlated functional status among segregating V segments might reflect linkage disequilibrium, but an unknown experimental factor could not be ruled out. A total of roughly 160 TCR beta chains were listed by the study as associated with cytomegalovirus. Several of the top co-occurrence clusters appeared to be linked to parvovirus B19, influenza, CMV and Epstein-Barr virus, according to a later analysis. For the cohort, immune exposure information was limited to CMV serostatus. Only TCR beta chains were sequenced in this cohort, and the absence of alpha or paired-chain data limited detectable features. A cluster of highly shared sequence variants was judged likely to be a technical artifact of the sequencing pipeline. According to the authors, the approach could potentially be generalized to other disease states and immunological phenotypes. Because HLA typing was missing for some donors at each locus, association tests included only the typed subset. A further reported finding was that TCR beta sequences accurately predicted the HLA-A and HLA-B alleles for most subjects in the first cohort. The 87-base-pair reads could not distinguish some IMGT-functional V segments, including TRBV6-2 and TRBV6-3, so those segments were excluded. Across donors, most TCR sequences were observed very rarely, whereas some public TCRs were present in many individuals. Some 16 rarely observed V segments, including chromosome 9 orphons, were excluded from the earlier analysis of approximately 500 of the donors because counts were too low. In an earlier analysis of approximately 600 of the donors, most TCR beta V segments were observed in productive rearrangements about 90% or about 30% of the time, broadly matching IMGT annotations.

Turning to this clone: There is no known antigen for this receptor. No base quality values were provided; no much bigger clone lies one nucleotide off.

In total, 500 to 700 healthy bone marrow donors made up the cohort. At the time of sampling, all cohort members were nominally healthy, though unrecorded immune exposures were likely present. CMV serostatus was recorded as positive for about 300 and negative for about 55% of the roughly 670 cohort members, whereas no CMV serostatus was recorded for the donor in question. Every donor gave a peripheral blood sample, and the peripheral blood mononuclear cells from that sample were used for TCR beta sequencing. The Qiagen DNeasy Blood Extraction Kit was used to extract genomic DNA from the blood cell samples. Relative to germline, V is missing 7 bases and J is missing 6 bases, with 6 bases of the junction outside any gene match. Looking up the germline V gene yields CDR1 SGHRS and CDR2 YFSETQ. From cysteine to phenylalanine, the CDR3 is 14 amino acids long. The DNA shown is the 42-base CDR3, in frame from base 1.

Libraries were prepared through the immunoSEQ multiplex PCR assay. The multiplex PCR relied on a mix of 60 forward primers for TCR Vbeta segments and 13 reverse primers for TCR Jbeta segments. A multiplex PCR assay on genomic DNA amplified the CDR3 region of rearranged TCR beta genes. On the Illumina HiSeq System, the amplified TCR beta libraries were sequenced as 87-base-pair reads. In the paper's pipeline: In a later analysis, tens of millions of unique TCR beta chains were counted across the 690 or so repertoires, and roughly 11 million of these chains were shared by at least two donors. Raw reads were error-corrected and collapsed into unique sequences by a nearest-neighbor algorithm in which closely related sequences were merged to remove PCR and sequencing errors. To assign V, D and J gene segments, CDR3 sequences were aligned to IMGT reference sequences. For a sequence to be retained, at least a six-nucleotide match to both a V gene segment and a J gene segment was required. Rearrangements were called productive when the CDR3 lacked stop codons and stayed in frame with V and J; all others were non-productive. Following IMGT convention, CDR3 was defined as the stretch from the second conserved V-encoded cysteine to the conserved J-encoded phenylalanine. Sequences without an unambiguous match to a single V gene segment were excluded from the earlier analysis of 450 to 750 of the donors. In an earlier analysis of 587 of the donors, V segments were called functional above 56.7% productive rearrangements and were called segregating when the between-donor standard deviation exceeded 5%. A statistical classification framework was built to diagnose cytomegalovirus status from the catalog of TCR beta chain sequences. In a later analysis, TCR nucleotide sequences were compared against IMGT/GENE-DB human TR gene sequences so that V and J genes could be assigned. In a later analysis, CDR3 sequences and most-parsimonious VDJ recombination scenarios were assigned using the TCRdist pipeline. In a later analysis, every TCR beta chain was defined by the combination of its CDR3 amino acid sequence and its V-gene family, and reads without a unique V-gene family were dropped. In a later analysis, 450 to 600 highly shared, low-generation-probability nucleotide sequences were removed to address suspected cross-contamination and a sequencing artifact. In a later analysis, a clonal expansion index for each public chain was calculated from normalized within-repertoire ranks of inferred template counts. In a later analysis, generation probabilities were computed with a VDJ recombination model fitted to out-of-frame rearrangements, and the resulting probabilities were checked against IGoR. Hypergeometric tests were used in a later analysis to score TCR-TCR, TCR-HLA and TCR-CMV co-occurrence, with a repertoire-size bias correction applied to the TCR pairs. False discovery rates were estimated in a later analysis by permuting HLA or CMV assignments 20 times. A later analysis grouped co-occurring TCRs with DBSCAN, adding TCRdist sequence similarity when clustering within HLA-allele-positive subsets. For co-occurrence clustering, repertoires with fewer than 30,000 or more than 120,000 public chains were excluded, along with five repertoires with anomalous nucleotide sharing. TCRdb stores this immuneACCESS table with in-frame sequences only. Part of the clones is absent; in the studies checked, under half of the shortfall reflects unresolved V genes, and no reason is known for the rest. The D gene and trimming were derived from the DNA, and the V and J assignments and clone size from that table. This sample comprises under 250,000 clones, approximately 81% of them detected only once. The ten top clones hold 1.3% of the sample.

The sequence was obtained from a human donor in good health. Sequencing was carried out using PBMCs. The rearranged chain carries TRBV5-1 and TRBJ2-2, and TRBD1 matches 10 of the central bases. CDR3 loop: CASGRDRGPGELFF. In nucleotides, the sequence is TGCGCCAGCGGTCGGGACAGGGGACCCGGGGAGCTGTTTTTT.